The clone carrying this TCR beta chain turned up a few times. This specimen belongs to a study of blood T cells in healthy people across ages. A second PCR of about 7 to 12 cycles used a sample-barcoded 5' primer and a J-beta primer mix. TCRdb recomputed calls from the 5' RACE reads with MiXCR, one row per CDR3 protein. The profile shows 550,000 to 750,000 distinct CDR3 sequences, roughly 21% of them singletons. CDR1 and CDR2 (germline): SNHLY, FYNNEI. Trimming took off 5 bases at V and 4 bases at J, with 18 bases between the two ends. The CDR3 has 16 amino acids. J is TRBJ2-1 and V is TRBV2; weak D call: TRBD1 (5 bases). The sequenced material came from blood. This TCR came from a man between 65 and 80 years old in good health. The CDR3 DNA follows: TGTGCCAGCAGTCCTCAGGGCACCCCTCCTTACAATGAGCAGTTCTTC. It encodes CASSPQGTPPYNEQFF.